This T cell receptor (beta chain) was observed in a study of cytomegalovirus exposure and HLA in healthy donors. In the PCR, 60 Vbeta and 13 Jbeta primers were used. Clones were read by immunoSEQ multiplex PCR, and TCRdb kept only the in-frame ones, dropping some. The sample consists of roughly 70,000 clones, 75% of them appearing once. This clone has just one count. Specimen: PBMCs. The sequence came from a man aged 65 to 85 in good health and CMV-seronegative.

DNA of the CDR3: TGTGCCAGCAGTGGTGCTAGCGGATACAATGAGCAGTTCTTC. This encodes CASSGASGYNEQFF. The chain combines TRBV6-1 with TRBJ2-1, with 7 bases fitting TRBD2. V dropped 4 bases and J dropped 4; count of bases not matched to a gene: 4. Germline V gene sequence: CDR1 MNHNS, CDR2 SASEGT. CDR3 length equals 14 residues.